This is a list of T cell receptor beta chains from one sample in a study of cytomegalovirus exposure and HLA in healthy donors. Here immunoSEQ multiplex PCR was the method, and the copy in TCRdb shows in-frame clones only, minus some. This table has approximately 100,000 clones, around 77% appearing once. Sample: PBMCs. The receptors were sampled from a man between 40 and 49 years old in good health and CMV-seropositive. Both conserved end residues are part of each CDR3. A D gene is named only where the DNA matches it firmly.

CDR3aa: CASSAGLAGYTGELFF; d_gene: TRBD2; v_gene: TRBV13; j_gene: TRBJ2-2
CDR3aa: CASSLDREGEAFF; d_gene: -; v_gene: TRBV11-2; j_gene: TRBJ1-1
CDR3aa: CASSLAGGRRITGELFF; d_gene: -; v_gene: TRBV7-2; j_gene: TRBJ2-2
CDR3aa: CASSRGQHNQPQHF; d_gene: -; v_gene: TRBV27; j_gene: TRBJ1-5
CDR3aa: CASSTINQGHYEQYF; d_gene: -; v_gene: TRBV5-8; j_gene: -
CDR3aa: CASSPDRGSTEAFF; d_gene: TRBD1; v_gene: TRBV7-3; j_gene: TRBJ1-1
CDR3aa: CASSHRDNSYEQYF; d_gene: -; v_gene: TRBV7-6; j_gene: TRBJ2-7
CDR3aa: CASSFRGRPEQYF; d_gene: -; v_gene: TRBV27; j_gene: TRBJ2-7
CDR3aa: CASRPGGSTDTQYF; d_gene: TRBD1; v_gene: TRBV28; j_gene: TRBJ2-3
CDR3aa: CASSPRGSGANVLTF; d_gene: TRBD1; v_gene: TRBV7-7; j_gene: TRBJ2-6
CDR3aa: CASSQALGEAGNTIYF; d_gene: -; v_gene: TRBV4-3; j_gene: TRBJ1-3
CDR3aa: CASSQDADTGANVLTF; d_gene: -; v_gene: TRBV4-2; j_gene: TRBJ2-6
CDR3aa: CASIQGQVRSYEQYF; d_gene: -; v_gene: TRBV27; j_gene: TRBJ2-7
CDR3aa: CASSDLGIAGETQYF; d_gene: -; v_gene: TRBV25-1; j_gene: TRBJ2-5
CDR3aa: CASSLFQGGLSEAFF; d_gene: TRBD1; v_gene: TRBV5-8; j_gene: TRBJ1-1
CDR3aa: CASSSTDIPDTQYF; d_gene: -; v_gene: TRBV5-1; j_gene: TRBJ2-3
CDR3aa: CSASGPAGKHF; d_gene: -; v_gene: TRBV20-1; j_gene: TRBJ1-5
CDR3aa: CASSPSGVISTDTQYF; d_gene: TRBD2; v_gene: TRBV11-3; j_gene: TRBJ2-3
CDR3aa: CASSRDRTGDYGYTF; d_gene: -; v_gene: TRBV27; j_gene: TRBJ1-2
CDR3aa: CASSHDRVSLTYEQYF; d_gene: TRBD1; v_gene: TRBV4-1; j_gene: -
CDR3aa: CASSPPDRVNQPQHF; d_gene: TRBD1; v_gene: TRBV28; j_gene: TRBJ1-5
CDR3aa: CASSTTGTAPYGYTF; d_gene: TRBD1; v_gene: TRBV19; j_gene: TRBJ1-2
CDR3aa: CASSLGTANSLAKNIQYF; d_gene: -; v_gene: TRBV5-1; j_gene: TRBJ2-4
CDR3aa: CASSLESGDEQFF; d_gene: -; v_gene: TRBV7-9; j_gene: TRBJ2-1